A selection of T cell receptor beta chains follows, all from one sample in a study of regulatory T cells in long-lasting Graves disease. Via MiXCR, TCRdb re-called the multiplex PCR reads, giving one row per CDR3 protein. The sample consists of 500,000 or so distinct CDR3 sequences, 15% to 20% of them appearing once. These same data were also listed under a study on T cells in Graves' hyperthyroidism and ophthalmopathy.

The starting material was peripheral blood mononuclear cells (PBMCs), obtained at new diagnosis, from a patient treated with antithyroid drugs. The receptors were gathered from a man aged 40-49 years with Graves disease. The CDR3 runs from the conserved cysteine through the conserved F or W. The order of the fields is J gene, D gene, clone size, V gene, CDR3 DNA, CDR3 protein. D genes are given only for firm matches. A row's size may be missing; if present it is once, few, many or a size class.

J gene: TRBJ2-1
D gene: TRBD1
clone size: many
V gene: TRBV7-9
CDR3 DNA: TGTGCCAGCAGCGGGACAGGGGGCTTCGATGAGCAGTTCTTC
CDR3 protein: CASSGTGGFDEQFF

J gene: TRBJ2-5
D gene: .
clone size: many
V gene: TRBV11-3
CDR3 DNA: TGTGCCAGCAGCCGGGGGACGGTAGGAGAGACCCAGTACTTC
CDR3 protein: CASSRGTVGETQYF

J gene: TRBJ2-1
D gene: TRBD2
clone size: .
V gene: TRBV5-1
CDR3 DNA: TGCGCCAGCAGCTTGCTGGGACTAGGATTAAATGAGCAGTTCTTC
CDR3 protein: CASSLLGLGLNEQFF

J gene: TRBJ2-3
D gene: TRBD2
clone size: many
V gene: TRBV24-1
CDR3 DNA: TGTGCCACCGGGACTAGCATAGATACGCAGTATTTT
CDR3 protein: CATGTSIDTQYF

J gene: TRBJ2-1
D gene: .
clone size: .
V gene: TRBV25-1
CDR3 DNA: TGTGCCAGCAGTGAATCCCTGCACAGGGCATCCTACAATGAGCAGTTCTTC
CDR3 protein: CASSESLHRASYNEQFF

J gene: TRBJ2-7
D gene: TRBD2
clone size: many
V gene: TRBV15
CDR3 DNA: TGTGCCACCAGCAGAGGCGGGGGAACAAATTACGAGCAATACTTC
CDR3 protein: CATSRGGGTNYEQYF

J gene: TRBJ1-2
D gene: .
clone size: .
V gene: TRBV28
CDR3 DNA: TGTGCCAGCAGTTCCGGGGGCAGGGGCTACACCTTC
CDR3 protein: CASSSGGRGYTF

J gene: TRBJ2-7
D gene: TRBD2
clone size: .
V gene: TRBV9
CDR3 DNA: TGTGCCAGCAGCGTAGAGGGACTAGCGGCCTACGAGCAGTACTTC
CDR3 protein: CASSVEGLAAYEQYF

J gene: TRBJ2-7
D gene: .
clone size: many
V gene: TRBV6-9
CDR3 DNA: TGTGCCAGCAGTTACGGGGCGGGATCGTCCTACGAGCAGTACTTC
CDR3 protein: CASSYGAGSSYEQYF

J gene: TRBJ2-2
D gene: TRBD2
clone size: .
V gene: TRBV20-1
CDR3 DNA: TGCAGTGCCCACCCGGGGGGTGCGTGGACCGGGGAGCTGTTTTTT
CDR3 protein: CSAHPGGAWTGELFF

J gene: TRBJ2-7
D gene: .
clone size: many
V gene: TRBV28
CDR3 DNA: TGTGCCAGCAGTACAGGGTTCCCCCCCTACGAGCAGTACTTC
CDR3 protein: CASSTGFPPYEQYF

J gene: TRBJ2-1
D gene: .
clone size: few
V gene: TRBV10-3
CDR3 DNA: TGTGCCATCAGTGTCGGAGGGGTCTCCTACAATGAGCAGTTCTTC
CDR3 protein: CAISVGGVSYNEQFF

J gene: TRBJ1-1
D gene: .
clone size: many
V gene: TRBV6-1
CDR3 DNA: TGTGCCAGCAGGCCCCTGGGCAAGAACACTGAAGCTTTCTTT
CDR3 protein: CASRPLGKNTEAFF

J gene: TRBJ2-3
D gene: .
clone size: .
V gene: TRBV19
CDR3 DNA: TGTGCCAGTAGTATAAGCACAGATACGCAGTATTTT
CDR3 protein: CASSISTDTQYF

J gene: TRBJ2-7
D gene: .
clone size: many
V gene: TRBV12-3/TRBV12-4
CDR3 DNA: TGTGCCAGCAGCCCCATCAGCGGGCGGGACGAGCAGTACTTC
CDR3 protein: CASSPISGRDEQYF

J gene: TRBJ1-4
D gene: TRBD1
clone size: .
V gene: TRBV6-1
CDR3 DNA: TGTGCCAGCAGTGGCAGGGGGCCTAATGAAAAACTGTTTTTT
CDR3 protein: CASSGRGPNEKLFF

J gene: TRBJ2-1
D gene: .
clone size: many
V gene: TRBV2
CDR3 DNA: TGTGCCAGCATGGGACGGGACACTCGGTTTAATGAGCAGTTCTTC
CDR3 protein: CASMGRDTRFNEQFF

J gene: TRBJ1-2
D gene: .
clone size: many
V gene: TRBV28
CDR3 DNA: TGTGCCAGCAGCGTCGGGGGAGGTCGCTATGGCTACACCTTC
CDR3 protein: CASSVGGGRYGYTF

J gene: TRBJ2-5
D gene: .
clone size: many
V gene: TRBV20-1
CDR3 DNA: TGCAGTGCTGGGGACCAAGAGACCCAGTACTTC
CDR3 protein: CSAGDQETQYF

J gene: TRBJ2-7
D gene: TRBD2
clone size: many
V gene: TRBV27
CDR3 DNA: TGTGCCAGCAGGACTAGCGGGGATAGCTCCTACGAGCAGTACTTC
CDR3 protein: CASRTSGDSSYEQYF

J gene: TRBJ2-5
D gene: TRBD1
clone size: many
V gene: TRBV3-1
CDR3 DNA: TGTGCCAGCAGCCAAGATACCACCGGGACAGCACGTGGAGAGACCCAGTACTTC
CDR3 protein: CASSQDTTGTARGETQYF

J gene: TRBJ2-7
D gene: .
clone size: many
V gene: TRBV28
CDR3 DNA: TGTGCCAGCCGTAAAAGTAGCAGCGAGCAGTACTTC
CDR3 protein: CASRKSSSEQYF

J gene: TRBJ1-1
D gene: .
clone size: few
V gene: TRBV18
CDR3 DNA: TGTGCCAGCTCACCACAGTGGCACTCGAACACTGAAGCTTTCTTT
CDR3 protein: CASSPQWHSNTEAFF

J gene: TRBJ2-7
D gene: .
clone size: .
V gene: TRBV5-1
CDR3 DNA: TGCGCCAGCAGCTTGGCCAAGGGACCGGTTATCTACGAGCAGTACTTC
CDR3 protein: CASSLAKGPVIYEQYF

J gene: TRBJ2-1
D gene: TRBD1
clone size: .
V gene: TRBV6-2/TRBV6-3
CDR3 DNA: TGTGCCAGCATAAAACAGGGGGCTGTCGTTATGTCCTACAATGAGCAGTTCTTC
CDR3 protein: CASIKQGAVVMSYNEQFF

J gene: TRBJ2-1
D gene: .
clone size: many
V gene: TRBV27
CDR3 DNA: TGTGCCAGCAGTTTGGGAGGGGGCAGAAGGATTTACTACAATGAGCAGTTCTTC
CDR3 protein: CASSLGGGRRIYYNEQFF

J gene: TRBJ2-3
D gene: .
clone size: many
V gene: TRBV7-9
CDR3 DNA: TGTGCCAGCAGCCCGTTACAATACACAGATACGCAGTATTTT
CDR3 protein: CASSPLQYTDTQYF

J gene: TRBJ1-4
D gene: .
clone size: few
V gene: TRBV2
CDR3 DNA: TGTGCCAGCAGGTCTCGGGCCCGGGGGGAAAAACTGTTTTTT
CDR3 protein: CASRSRARGEKLFF

J gene: TRBJ2-2
D gene: .
clone size: .
V gene: TRBV6-1
CDR3 DNA: TGTGCCAGCACCCTGACCGGGGAGCTGTTTTTT
CDR3 protein: CASTLTGELFF

J gene: TRBJ2-7
D gene: TRBD1
clone size: many
V gene: TRBV2
CDR3 DNA: TGTGCCAGCAGTGTCGGAACAGGGGGAGAGCAGTACTTC
CDR3 protein: CASSVGTGGEQYF

J gene: TRBJ2-1
D gene: .
clone size: .
V gene: TRBV5-5
CDR3 DNA: TGTGCCAGCAGCAGGGGGGATTCGACTTACAATGAGCAGTTCTTC
CDR3 protein: CASSRGDSTYNEQFF

J gene: TRBJ2-5
D gene: .
clone size: many
V gene: TRBV11-2
CDR3 DNA: TGTGCCAGCAGCTTAGTCTGGACAGAAGAGACCCAGTACTTC
CDR3 protein: CASSLVWTEETQYF

J gene: TRBJ2-3
D gene: TRBD2
clone size: many
V gene: TRBV6-2/TRBV6-3
CDR3 DNA: TGTGCCAGCAGTTACGGGACTAGCGGGATAGATACGCAGTATTTT
CDR3 protein: CASSYGTSGIDTQYF

J gene: TRBJ2-1
D gene: TRBD2
clone size: many
V gene: TRBV28
CDR3 DNA: TGTGCCAGCAGCCGGCCCGGACTAGTCTACAATGAGCAGTTCTTC
CDR3 protein: CASSRPGLVYNEQFF

J gene: TRBJ2-7
D gene: TRBD2
clone size: .
V gene: TRBV4-1
CDR3 DNA: TGCGCCAGCAGCCAAGATACTAGCGGGAGAACGAGGGAGCAGTACTTC
CDR3 protein: CASSQDTSGRTREQYF

J gene: TRBJ2-7
D gene: TRBD1
clone size: .
V gene: TRBV20-1
CDR3 DNA: TGCAGTGCTAGAGAACCTCCGGGACAGTATACCTACGAGCAGTACTTC
CDR3 protein: CSAREPPGQYTYEQYF

J gene: TRBJ2-3
D gene: .
clone size: .
V gene: TRBV6-2/TRBV6-3
CDR3 DNA: TGTGCCAGCACGTCAACGTACGGGATCGGGGCAGATACGCAGTATTTT
CDR3 protein: CASTSTYGIGADTQYF

J gene: TRBJ2-7
D gene: .
clone size: .
V gene: TRBV18
CDR3 DNA: TGTGCCAGCTCACCACGTAAGGGTTACTACGAGCAGTACTTC
CDR3 protein: CASSPRKGYYEQYF

J gene: TRBJ2-2
D gene: TRBD1
clone size: few
V gene: TRBV15
CDR3 DNA: TGTGCCACCAGCAGAGGGACAGGGGGCACCGGGGAGCTGTTTTTT
CDR3 protein: CATSRGTGGTGELFF

J gene: TRBJ2-7
D gene: TRBD2
clone size: many
V gene: TRBV28
CDR3 DNA: TGTGCCACCCGGACTAGCAGAGACTACGAGCAGTACTTC
CDR3 protein: CATRTSRDYEQYF

J gene: TRBJ1-5
D gene: .
clone size: .
V gene: TRBV6-2/TRBV6-3
CDR3 DNA: TGTGCCAGCAGACGGGCCTGGGATCAGCCCCAGCATTTT
CDR3 protein: CASRRAWDQPQHF

J gene: TRBJ2-7
D gene: .
clone size: many
V gene: TRBV11-2
CDR3 DNA: TGTGCCAGCTCGGACGGTACCTACGAGCAGTACTTC
CDR3 protein: CASSDGTYEQYF